Reported below is one T cell receptor beta chain. Antigen unknown. These data belong to a study of CD8+CD57+ T cells in acquired aplastic anemia. On the study more broadly: Yields of DNA that came from sorted CD4+ and CD8+ cells averaged about 3 ug. General study findings and limits: A set of approximately 30 CD8+ CDR3 sequences was shared between patients and controls, and these sequences appeared highly expressed in patients. The CD8+ Simpson's diversity of patients and controls was not significantly different.

Genomic DNA was employed as the template in profiling TCR beta VDJ and CDR3. In TCRdb, the reads were re-called with MiXCR into one record per CDR3 protein. The sample carries 170,000 or so distinct CDR3 sequences, 40% to 60% recorded once. Sequencing was done on patients that had shown CD8+CD57+ cell expansion by flow cytometry. Patients were untreated when blood was sampled. The receptor comes from a human donor with aplastic anemia. The specimen sequenced was sorted CD4+, CD8+, or CD8+CD57+ T cells (not recorded which) from PBMCs.

DNA for the CDR3: TGTGCCAGCAGCCTAGACAGGGCGGTCAACGAGCAGTACTTC. Translated: CASSLDRAVNEQYF. This sequence joins TRBV9 and TRBJ2-7; 7 positions match TRBD1. With 4 bases clipped from V and 5 bases from J, the junction kept 9 bases outside the gene matches. This CDR3 contains 14 residues. From germline, CDR1 is SGDLS and CDR2 YYNGEE.